This T cell receptor (beta chain) is drawn from a study of T-cell reconstitution after alpha-beta-depleted transplantation in children. Library preparation (for TCRbeta) was performed with unique molecular identifiers. TCRdb itself ran the PCR reads through MiXCR, one entry per CDR3 protein. The table lists fewer than 550,000 distinct CDR3 sequences, 9.5% to 13% of them singletons. V shed 7 bases and J shed 12 bases, with 12 bases lying between them. Germline loops: CDR1 DFQATT, CDR2 SNEGSKA (reference sequence). This CDR3 spans 9 amino acids. This clonotype was detected a few times. The input for sequencing was PBMCs from the stem cell graft donor, taken from the stem cell graft. The chain couples TRBV20-1 to TRBJ1-1; D is possibly TRBD1 (5 bases). The sequence derives from a human donor who donated a stem cell graft to a child with acute myeloid leukemia. The CDR3 region is CSGGVGTFF. The CDR3 coding sequence is TGCAGTGGAGGGGTTGGTACTTTCTTT.